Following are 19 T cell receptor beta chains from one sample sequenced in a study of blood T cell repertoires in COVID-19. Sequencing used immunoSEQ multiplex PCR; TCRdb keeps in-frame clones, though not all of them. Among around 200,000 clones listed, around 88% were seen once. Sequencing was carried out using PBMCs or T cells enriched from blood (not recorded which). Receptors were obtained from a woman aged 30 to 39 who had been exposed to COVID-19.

CDR3 in DNA: TGTGCCAGTAGTAGCGGGACAGGGCACAATTCACCCCTCCACTTT. Its translation: CASSSGTGHNSPLHF. The chain uses TRBV19 and TRBJ1-6; TRBD1 aligns across 9 bases. The CDR3 has 15 amino acids. The V gene end was trimmed by 4 bases and the J gene end by 7 bases; junction bases not matched to a gene: 5. The germline V gene encodes CDR1 LNHDA and CDR2 SQIVND (reference sequence).

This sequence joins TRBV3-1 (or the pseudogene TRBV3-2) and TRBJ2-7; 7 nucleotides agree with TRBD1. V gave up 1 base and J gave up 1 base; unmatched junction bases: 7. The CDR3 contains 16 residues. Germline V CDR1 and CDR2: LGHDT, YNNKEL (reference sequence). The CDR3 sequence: CASSQVARGQSYEQYF. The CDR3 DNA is TGTGCCAGCAGCCAAGTTGCGAGGGGGCAGTCCTACGAGCAGTACTTC.

The CDR3 spells CASSLGQGLNTEAFF. For the CDR3, the DNA is TGTGCCAGCAGCTTAGGACAGGGGCTGAACACTGAAGCTTTCTTT. The chain is built from TRBV11-3 and TRBJ1-1, with 8 nucleotides matching TRBD1. CDR3 length equals 15 residues. The germline CDR1 and CDR2 sequences are SGHNT and YENEEA. V dropped 1 base and J dropped 0; count of bases not matched to a gene: 1. The variable domain in full, completed from reference TRBV11-3 and TRBJ1-1, reads EAGVVQSPRYKIIEKKQPVAFWCNPISGHNTLYWYLQNLGQGPELLIRYENEEAVDDSQLPKDRFSAERLKGVDSTLKIQPAELGDSAVYLCASSLGQGLNTEAFFGQGTRLTVV.

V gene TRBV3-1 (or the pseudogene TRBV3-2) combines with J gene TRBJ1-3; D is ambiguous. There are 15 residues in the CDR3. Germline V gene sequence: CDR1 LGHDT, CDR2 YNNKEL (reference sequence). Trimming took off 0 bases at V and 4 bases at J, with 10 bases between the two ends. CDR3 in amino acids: CASSQDAVRGNTIYF. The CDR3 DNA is TGTGCCAGCAGCCAAGATGCAGTAAGAGGAAACACCATATATTTT.

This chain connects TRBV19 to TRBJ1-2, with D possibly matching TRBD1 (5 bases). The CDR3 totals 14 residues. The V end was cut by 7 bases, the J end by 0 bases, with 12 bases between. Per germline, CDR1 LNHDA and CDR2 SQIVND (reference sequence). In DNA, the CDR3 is TGTGCCAGTAAATTTGACAGAGCTAACTATGGCTACACCTTC. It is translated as CASKFDRANYGYTF.

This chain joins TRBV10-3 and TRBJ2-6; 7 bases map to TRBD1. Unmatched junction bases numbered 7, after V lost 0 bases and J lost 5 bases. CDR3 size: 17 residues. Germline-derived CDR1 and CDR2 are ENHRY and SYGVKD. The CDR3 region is CAISESEGGLRANVLTF. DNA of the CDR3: TGTGCCATCAGTGAGTCGGAAGGGGGCCTACGGGCCAACGTCCTGACTTTC.

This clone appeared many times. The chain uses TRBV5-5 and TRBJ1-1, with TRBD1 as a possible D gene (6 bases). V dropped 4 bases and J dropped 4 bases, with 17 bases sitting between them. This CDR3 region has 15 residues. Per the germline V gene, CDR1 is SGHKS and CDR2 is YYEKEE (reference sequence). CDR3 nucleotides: TGTGCCAGCAGCCTGGGGGGGCCGGGGTTCACTGAAGCTTTCTTT. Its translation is CASSLGGPGFTEAFF. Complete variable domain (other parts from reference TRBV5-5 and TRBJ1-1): DAGVTQSPTHLIKTRGQQVTLRCSPISGHKSVSWYQQVLGQGPQFIFQYYEKEERGRGNFPDRFSARQFPNYSSELNVNALLLGDSALYLCASSLGGPGFTEAFFGQGTRLTVV.

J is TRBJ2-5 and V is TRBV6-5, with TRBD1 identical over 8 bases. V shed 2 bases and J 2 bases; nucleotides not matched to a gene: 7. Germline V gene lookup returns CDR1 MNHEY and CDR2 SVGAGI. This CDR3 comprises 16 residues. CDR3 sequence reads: CASSYGGTGGQETQYF. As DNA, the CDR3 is TGTGCCAGCAGTTACGGCGGGACAGGCGGACAAGAGACCCAGTACTTC.

The CDR3 DNA is TGTGCCAGCACCCAGAGGACAGGGTATGCGTTTGGCGGCTACACCTTC. As protein: CASTQRTGYAFGGYTF. J is TRBJ1-2 and V is TRBV5-6; TRBD1 aligns across 8 bases. V dropped 6 bases and J dropped 8; count of bases not matched to a gene: 18. This CDR3 contains 16 residues. CDR1 and CDR2 (germline): SGHDT, YYEEEE. The whole variable domain, remainder taken from reference TRBV5-6 and TRBJ1-2, is DAGVTQSPTHLIKTRGQQVTLRCSPKSGHDTVSWYQQALGQGPQFIFQYYEEEERQRGNFPDRFSGHQFPNYSSELNVNALLLGDSALYLCASTQRTGYAFGGYTFGSGTRLTVV.

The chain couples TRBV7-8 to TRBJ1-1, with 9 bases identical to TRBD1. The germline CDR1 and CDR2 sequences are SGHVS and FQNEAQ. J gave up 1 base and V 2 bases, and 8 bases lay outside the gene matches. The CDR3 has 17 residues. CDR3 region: CASSLTLKTGGNTEAFF. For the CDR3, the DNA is TGTGCCAGCAGCTTAACCCTTAAGACAGGGGGGAACACTGAAGCTTTCTTT.

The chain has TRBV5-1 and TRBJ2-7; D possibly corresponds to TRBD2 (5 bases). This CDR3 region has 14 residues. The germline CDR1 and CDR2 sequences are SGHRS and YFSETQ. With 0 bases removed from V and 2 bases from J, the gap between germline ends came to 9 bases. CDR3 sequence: CASSLAGLPYEQYF. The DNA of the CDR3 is TGCGCCAGCAGCTTGGCCGGACTCCCCTACGAGCAGTACTTC.

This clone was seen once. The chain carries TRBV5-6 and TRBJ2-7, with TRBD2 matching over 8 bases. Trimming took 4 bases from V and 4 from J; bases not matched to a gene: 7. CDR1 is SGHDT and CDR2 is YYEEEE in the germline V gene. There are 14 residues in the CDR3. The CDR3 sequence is CASSVTSGAYEQYF. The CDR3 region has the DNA TGTGCCAGCAGCGTTACTAGCGGCGCTTACGAGCAGTACTTC.

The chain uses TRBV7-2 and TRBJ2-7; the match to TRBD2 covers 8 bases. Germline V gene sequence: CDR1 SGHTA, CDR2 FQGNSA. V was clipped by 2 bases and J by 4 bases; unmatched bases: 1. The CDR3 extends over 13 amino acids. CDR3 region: CASSLSGGYEQYF. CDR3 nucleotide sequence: TGTGCCAGCAGCTTAAGCGGGGGTTACGAGCAGTACTTC.

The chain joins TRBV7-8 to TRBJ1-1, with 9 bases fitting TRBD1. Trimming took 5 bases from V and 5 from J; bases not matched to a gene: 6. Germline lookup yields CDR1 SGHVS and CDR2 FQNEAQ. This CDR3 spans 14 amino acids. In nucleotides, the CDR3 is TGTGCCAGCAGCACAAACAGGGGGCGAACTGAAGCTTTCTTT. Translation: CASSTNRGRTEAFF.

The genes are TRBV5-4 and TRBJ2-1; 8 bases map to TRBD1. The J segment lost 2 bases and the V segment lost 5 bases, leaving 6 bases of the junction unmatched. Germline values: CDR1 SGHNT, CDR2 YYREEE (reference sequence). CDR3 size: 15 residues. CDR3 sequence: CASRPSDRAYNEQFF. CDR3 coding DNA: TGTGCCAGCAGACCTTCGGACAGGGCCTACAATGAGCAGTTCTTC.

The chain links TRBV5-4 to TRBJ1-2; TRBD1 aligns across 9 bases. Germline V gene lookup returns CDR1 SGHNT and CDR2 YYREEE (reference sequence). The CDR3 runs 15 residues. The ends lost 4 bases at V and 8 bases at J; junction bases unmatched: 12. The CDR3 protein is CASSPGQGKDGGYTF. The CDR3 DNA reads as TGTGCCAGCAGCCCCGGACAGGGGAAGGACGGCGGCTACACCTTC. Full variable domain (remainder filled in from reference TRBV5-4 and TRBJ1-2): ETGVTQSPTHLIKTRGQQVTLRCSSQSGHNTVSWYQQALGQGPQFIFQYYREEENGRGNFPPRFSGLQFPNYSSELNVNALELDDSALYLCASSPGQGKDGGYTFGSGTRLTVV.

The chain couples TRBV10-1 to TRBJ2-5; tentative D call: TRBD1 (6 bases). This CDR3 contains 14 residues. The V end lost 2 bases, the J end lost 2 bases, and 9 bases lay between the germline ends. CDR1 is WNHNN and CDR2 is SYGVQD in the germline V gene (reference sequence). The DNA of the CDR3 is TGCGCCAGCAGTGAGACAGGGTATCAAGAGACCCAGTACTTC. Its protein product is CASSETGYQETQYF.

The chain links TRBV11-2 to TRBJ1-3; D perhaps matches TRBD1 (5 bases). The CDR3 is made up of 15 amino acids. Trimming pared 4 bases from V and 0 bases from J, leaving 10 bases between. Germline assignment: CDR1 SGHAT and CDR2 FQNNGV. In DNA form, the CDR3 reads TGTGCCAGCAGCTCCTATCAGGGCTCTGGAAACACCATATATTTT. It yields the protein CASSSYQGSGNTIYF.

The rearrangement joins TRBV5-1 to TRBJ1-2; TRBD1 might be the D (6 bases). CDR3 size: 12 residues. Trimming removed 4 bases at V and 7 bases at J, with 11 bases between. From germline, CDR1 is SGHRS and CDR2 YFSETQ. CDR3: CASSPLGAGYTF. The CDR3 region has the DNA TGCGCCAGCAGCCCCTTGGGGGCTGGCTACACCTTC.